These T cell receptor beta chains were read from a single sample in a study of T cells in localized non-small cell lung cancer. The method was immunoSEQ multiplex PCR; TCRdb's version includes in-frame clones alone and lacks a portion of them. The sample contains roughly 40,000 clones, about 88% of which appear only once. The sequencing here drew on peripheral blood, taken before any cancer treatment. The receptor source for this set is a man between 18 and 55 years old with stage I lung adenocarcinoma. CDR3s include the opening cysteine and the closing phenylalanine or tryptophan. The order of the fields is J gene, D gene, V gene, clone size, CDR3 DNA, CDR3 protein. The D gene is left open where the match is weak. Some rows mark clone size as missing; the rest say once, few, many or name a class of expanded clone.

TRBJ1-1 | - | TRBV29-1 | - | TGCAGCGTTGAAAGGGGAACGGCGAACACTGAAGCTTTCTTT | CSVERGTANTEAFF
TRBJ1-4 | - | TRBV30 | - | TGTGCCTGGAGTAGGTCCTCGGGAAAACTGTTTTTT | CAWSRSSGKLFF
TRBJ1-1 | - | TRBV4-1 | once | TGCGCCAGCAGCCAAGAGGGGTGGGGGAGCACTGAAGCTTTCTTT | CASSQEGWGSTEAFF
TRBJ2-5 | TRBD2 | TRBV4-2 | - | TGTGCCAGCAGCCAAGATGGGGCGGGGGGAGAGACCCAGTACTTC | CASSQDGAGGETQYF
TRBJ1-2 | - | TRBV29-1 | once | TGCAGCGTTGAATCGACAGTCTATGGCTACACCTTC | CSVESTVYGYTF
TRBJ1-2 | - | TRBV19 | medium-sized | TGTGCCAGTAGTTCCAGGGAGATTTATGGCTACACCTTC | CASSSREIYGYTF
TRBJ1-5 | - | TRBV23-1 | - | TGCGCCAGTCTACTACGCAATCAGCCCCAGCATTTT | CASLLRNQPQHF
TRBJ1-1 | - | TRBV15 | - | TGTGCCACCAGCAGAGTGTGGGGGGACACTGAAGCTTTCTTT | CATSRVWGDTEAFF
TRBJ2-1 | - | TRBV7-7 | - | TGTGCCAGCAGCCGTTTCAGGGCCCCCTCCAATGAGCAGTTCTTC | CASSRFRAPSNEQFF
TRBJ2-5 | - | TRBV7-9 | - | TGTGCCAGCAGCCACACCGGGGGAAAAGAGACCCAGTACTTC | CASSHTGGKETQYF
TRBJ2-7 | TRBD1 | TRBV6-5 | - | TGTGCCAGCTCGGGACAGAGCTCCTACGAGCAGTACTTC | CASSGQSSYEQYF
TRBJ1-1 | TRBD1 | TRBV6-6 | - | TGTGCCAGCAGTTACGGGACAGGGGGCACTGAAGCTTTCTTT | CASSYGTGGTEAFF